The source of this T cell receptor beta chain is a study of OX40 agonist ivuxolimab in advanced cancers. The study, taken as a whole, reports: No determination was made of the antigen specificity of the expanded peripheral T cells. Low normalized T-cell clonal expansion also characterized some of the nonresponders.

Concerning this clone itself: What it binds is not known.

The V gene's germline CDR1 is SGHAT and CDR2 FQNNGV. V was shortened by 5 bases and J by 5 bases, with 10 bases between the two germline ends. CDR3 length: 12 residues. Method: immunoSEQ multiplex PCR; TCRdb's copy keeps in-frame clones and lacks some. This sample has about 54,000 clones, with approximately 84% found just once. This TCR derives from an adult with an advanced solid tumor such as melanoma, head and neck, liver or kidney cancer. The chain uses TRBV11-2 and TRBJ2-7, with D maybe TRBD2 (6 bases). The starting material was CD4+ or CD8+ T cells sorted from blood, obtained in a trial of the OX40 agonist ivuxolimab. This chain's CDR3 is CASSLGGHEQYF. The CDR3 DNA follows: TGTGCCAGCAGCCTGGGAGGACACGAGCAGTACTTC.